The rows below give T cell receptor beta chains drawn from one sample of a study of blood T cells in healthy people across ages. TCRdb reprocessed the 5' RACE reads with MiXCR, giving one entry per CDR3 protein. The data contain around 1.7 million distinct CDR3 sequences, under 30% of them singletons. Specimen: blood. The receptors were gathered from a woman younger than 45 in good health. The CDR3 runs from the conserved cysteine through the conserved F or W. The D gene is left open where the match is weak. The listing skips clone size in some rows; elsewhere it reads once, few, many or a size class.

j_call,d_call,clone_size,v_call,cdr3_aa,cdr3_nt
TRBJ2-5,TRBD2,few,TRBV7-2,CASSARLAGWETQYF,TGTGCCAGCAGCGCACGACTAGCGGGTTGGGAGACCCAGTACTTC
TRBJ2-5,-,-,TRBV7-9,CASSLGGIETQYF,TGTGCCAGCAGCTTGGGAGGTATCGAGACCCAGTACTTC
TRBJ2-1,-,-,TRBV7-3,CASSSKTHRDEQFF,TGTGCCAGCAGCTCCAAGACCCACAGGGATGAGCAGTTCTTC
TRBJ1-1,-,-,TRBV5-1,CASRTAGAGTEAFF,TGCGCCAGCAGGACCGCAGGGGCAGGCACTGAAGCTTTCTTT
TRBJ1-2,-,-,TRBV30,CAWGNYGYTF,TGTGCCTGGGGGAACTATGGCTACACCTTC
TRBJ2-2,TRBD1,-,TRBV7-3,CASSANTGVTGELFF,TGTGCCAGCAGCGCGAATACAGGGGTCACCGGGGAGCTGTTTTTT
TRBJ2-1,-,-,TRBV4-3,CASSQVVYSNDEQFF,TGCGCCAGCAGCCAAGTAGTATATAGTAACGATGAGCAGTTCTTC
TRBJ2-3,TRBD2,-,TRBV12-3/TRBV12-4,CASSLPSGARGDTQYF,TGTGCCAGCAGTTTACCTAGCGGGGCTCGAGGAGATACGCAGTATTTT
TRBJ2-7,-,-,TRBV4-2,CASSQVFTGGPPHPVGNSYEQYF,TGTGCCAGCAGCCAAGTATTTACAGGAGGGCCCCCCCACCCGGTAGGTAACTCCTACGAGCAGTACTTC
TRBJ1-1,TRBD1,few,TRBV7-9,CASSFEGQGFRTFF,TGTGCCAGCAGCTTCGAGGGACAGGGGTTTAGAACTTTCTTT
TRBJ2-1,-,few,TRBV5-1,CASRLGQAPYNEQFF,TGCGCCAGCAGATTGGGCCAAGCCCCTTACAATGAGCAGTTCTTC
TRBJ2-5,-,few,TRBV7-8,CTSSLRDRPLEETQYF,TGTACCAGCAGCTTGCGCGATAGGCCCTTGGAGGAGACCCAGTACTTC
TRBJ1-3,-,-,TRBV20-1,CSARDQSRAVNTIYF,TGCAGTGCTAGAGATCAATCGCGGGCTGTAAACACCATATATTTT
TRBJ1-1,-,-,TRBV9,CASSVASGQGTEAFF,TGTGCCAGCAGCGTAGCATCAGGGCAGGGGACTGAAGCTTTCTTT
TRBJ2-3,TRBD1,-,TRBV14,CASSQGRGIETGGRDTQYF,TGTGCCAGCAGCCAAGGCCGGGGTATTGAGACAGGGGGGAGGGATACGCAGTATTTT
TRBJ1-6,-,few,TRBV4-3,CASSQDLGSNSPLHF,TGCGCCAGCAGCCAAGATCTCGGCTCAAATTCACCCCTCCACTTT
TRBJ2-5,-,-,TRBV6-6,CASMSGDETQYF,TGTGCCAGCATGTCAGGGGACGAGACCCAGTACTTC
TRBJ2-7,TRBD1,many,TRBV11-2,CASSPQLSGTGRSEQYF,TGTGCCAGCAGCCCGCAGCTCTCCGGGACAGGGCGCTCCGAGCAGTACTTC
TRBJ2-3,TRBD2,once,TRBV7-2,CASSGLSGGITDTQYF,TGTGCCAGCAGCGGGCTAAGCGGGGGGATCACAGATACGCAGTATTTT
TRBJ1-2,-,-,TRBV7-3,CASSYNPTGYGYTF,TGTGCCAGCAGTTACAACCCAACGGGCTATGGCTACACCTTC
TRBJ2-2,-,once,TRBV6-2/TRBV6-3,CASSSQNTGERFF,TGTGCCAGCAGTTCTCAGAACACCGGGGAGCGGTTTTTT
TRBJ2-5,TRBD1,few,TRBV20-1,CSAGNAGGIQETQYF,TGCAGTGCTGGAAATGCAGGGGGAATCCAAGAGACCCAGTACTTC
TRBJ2-1,TRBD2,few,TRBV20-1,CSARTGGPTNEQFF,TGCAGTGCTAGAACGGGAGGGCCTACAAATGAGCAGTTCTTC
TRBJ2-1,-,-,TRBV9,CASSVDGALSDEQFF,TGTGCCAGCAGCGTAGATGGGGCGCTCAGCGATGAGCAGTTCTTC
TRBJ1-4,-,-,TRBV3-1,CASSQIVRAEKLFF,TGTGCCAGCAGCCAGATCGTCAGGGCAGAAAAACTGTTTTTT
TRBJ2-7,-,-,TRBV2,CASSDSQGYEQYF,TGTGCCAGCAGTGATTCGCAGGGCTACGAGCAGTACTTC
TRBJ2-7,-,many,TRBV29-1,CSPGTSYEQYF,TGCAGCCCCGGGACATCCTACGAGCAGTACTTC
TRBJ2-1,-,-,TRBV7-9,CASSLLTGVGNEQFF,TGTGCCAGCAGCTTATTGACGGGAGTGGGAAATGAGCAGTTCTTC
TRBJ2-1,-,-,TRBV30,CAWRRDHNKQFF,TGTGCCTGGAGGAGGGATCACAATAAGCAGTTCTTC
TRBJ2-5,-,-,TRBV7-2,CASSSDSSQETQYF,TGTGCCAGCAGCTCGGACAGCTCCCAAGAGACCCAGTACTTC
TRBJ1-4,-,-,TRBV7-9,CASSQTGTSTNEKLFF,TGTGCCAGCAGCCAAACCGGGACATCAACTAATGAAAAACTGTTTTTT
TRBJ2-3,-,many,TRBV10-2,CASSVRGSTDTQYF,TGCGCCAGCAGTGTAAGGGGGAGCACAGATACGCAGTATTTT
TRBJ2-7,TRBD1,-,TRBV20-1,CSAPPASEGAGEQYF,TGCAGTGCCCCCCCCGCATCCGAGGGGGCAGGCGAGCAGTACTTC
TRBJ2-7,TRBD1,-,TRBV7-2,CASSSRTGHEQYF,TGTGCCAGCAGCTCTAGGACAGGGCACGAGCAGTACTTC
TRBJ1-4,-,-,TRBV20-1,CSASRTGALGIEKRFF,TGCAGTGCTAGTAGGACTGGAGCCCTAGGGATTGAAAAACGGTTTTTT
TRBJ2-7,TRBD2,-,TRBV20-1,CSARAPSGRYEQYF,TGCAGTGCTAGAGCTCCTAGCGGGAGATACGAGCAGTACTTC
TRBJ2-2,-,-,TRBV6-2/TRBV6-3,CASSYRQIGGGELFF,TGTGCCAGCAGTTACCGTCAAATAGGGGGCGGGGAGCTGTTTTTT
TRBJ2-6,TRBD2,-,TRBV25-1,CASSVGSGSSGVNVLTF,TGTGCCAGCAGTGTGGGTAGCGGGTCTTCTGGGGTCAACGTCCTGACTTTC
TRBJ1-1,-,-,TRBV13,CASSLIRPPNTEAFF,TGTGCCAGCAGCTTGATCCGACCACCGAACACTGAAGCTTTCTTT
TRBJ1-1,-,few,TRBV12-5,CASGARDMGNTEAFF,TGTGCTAGTGGTGCCCGGGACATGGGGAACACTGAAGCTTTCTTT
TRBJ2-3,-,many,TRBV20-1,CSVPPPRSTDTQYF,TGCAGTGTTCCCCCGCCCAGGAGCACAGATACGCAGTATTTT